This TCR beta chain was captured in a study of T-cell memory formation after mild COVID-19. Findings of the study overall: Memory sampled before infection contained some responding clones, suggesting cross-reactive memory joined. Contracting CD4+ clones were located mainly in CM and EM, and CD8+ clones in EMRA.

This clonotype appeared a few times. Its antigen is currently unknown. The germline gene is not matched at one end of the junction; a read error may be the cause. TCRdb re-analysed the 5' RACE reads in MiXCR, keeping a single row per CDR3 protein. Of roughly 100,000 distinct CDR3 sequences detected, 15% to 20% appear once; the ten largest clones hold over 25%. Sequencing used PBMCs or a T cell subset sorted from them (not recorded which). This TCR came from an adult woman who had mild COVID-19 (a few samples of this study predate the infection). Cell type and time point are not known.

CDR3: CASSLVVGGEQYF. The CDR3 nucleotides are TGTGCTAGCAGCTTAGTAGTAGGGGGAGAGCAGTACTTC. The V call is TRBV7-7, the J call TRBJ2-7; tentative D call: TRBD1 (6 bases). CDR1 and CDR2 from the germline V gene are SSHAT and FNYEAQ (reference sequence). The CDR3 totals 13 residues. Full variable domain (outside the CDR3, taken from reference TRBV7-7 and TRBJ2-7): GAGVSQSPRYKVTKRGQDVTLRCDPISSHATLYWYQQALGQGPEFLTYFNYEAQPDKSGLPSDRFSAERPEGSISTLTIQRTEQRDSAMYRCASSLVVGGEQYFGPGTRLTVT.